These 23 T cell receptor beta chains share one sample of origin, sequenced in a study of CD8 T cells in Susac syndrome. RNA amounts of about 0.5 to 1 ug underwent reverse transcription with random hexamers. TCRdb itself ran the immunoSEQ multiplex PCR reads through MiXCR, one entry per CDR3 protein. The sample records some 180,000 distinct CDR3 sequences, 85% to 95% being singletons. Sample: CD4+ T cells from PBMCs. These receptors originate from a human donor with Susac syndrome.

This clonotype was recorded only once. The J gene is TRBJ2-7, the V gene TRBV7-2; a weak D match, TRBD2 (6 bases). Germline CDR1 SGHTA, CDR2 FQGNSA. There are 14 residues in the CDR3. V shed 2 bases and J shed 2 bases, with 10 bases lying between them. CDR3 bases: TGTGCCAGCAGCTTATATGGGGAGGCCTACGAGCAGTACTTC. Amino acids: CASSLYGEAYEQYF.

This chain joins TRBV4-1 and TRBJ1-1; D is uncertain. Germline loops: CDR1 MGHRA, CDR2 YSYEKL. V lost 6 bases and J lost 0, with 8 bases in between. The CDR3 loop spans 13 amino acids. CDR3 DNA: TGCGCCAGCAGAAGGCTTATGAACACTGAAGCTTTCTTT. Its protein product is CASRRLMNTEAFF.

The rearrangement uses TRBV25-1 and TRBJ2-1; D is unclear. Trimming took 1 base from V and 10 from J, leaving 11 bases between them. The V gene's germline CDR1 is MGHDK and CDR2 SYGVNS. The CDR3 spans 13 residues. This CDR3 is CASSELRPWEQFF. Written as DNA, the CDR3 is TGTGCCAGCAGTGAATTGCGCCCCTGGGAGCAGTTCTTC.

This sequence joins TRBV20-1 and TRBJ2-3; 14 bases fit TRBD2. The germline V gene encodes CDR1 DFQATT and CDR2 SNEGSKA (reference sequence). The CDR3 has 18 amino acids. The V and J ends lost 0 bases and 2 bases, in that order; junction bases with no gene match: 7. DNA for the CDR3: TGCAGTGCTAGAGATCCGACTAGCGGGGGGGGTTACACAGATACGCAGTATTTT. Translation gives CSARDPTSGGGYTDTQYF.

The rearrangement joins TRBV20-1 to TRBJ1-2; TRBD1 matches 9 bases. Germline V lookup: CDR1 DFQATT, CDR2 SNEGSKA (reference sequence). There are 14 residues in the CDR3. The junction had 8 bases not matched to a gene; V was cut back by 3 bases and J by 6 bases. CDR3 coding DNA: TGCAGTGCTAGCTTCGGGACAGGGCGGGATGGCTACACCTTC. This translates into CSASFGTGRDGYTF.

This clonotype appeared once. The chain couples TRBV6-6 to TRBJ1-5; D remains ambiguous. Trimming took off 2 bases at V and 4 bases at J, with 3 bases between the two ends. Germline V gene data show CDR1 as MNHNY and CDR2 as SVGAGI (reference sequence). CDR3 size: 12 residues. CDR3 loop: CASSYGNQPQHF. The DNA for the CDR3 is TGTGCCAGCAGTTACGGGAATCAGCCCCAGCATTTT.

This chain uses TRBV5-1 with TRBJ2-2; D possibly corresponds to TRBD1 (6 bases). In germline, CDR1 is SGHRS, CDR2 YFSETQ. The V and J ends lost 0 bases and 6 bases respectively, with 9 bases between them. The CDR3 is 14 residues long. The chain's CDR3 is CASSLDRAPGELFF. The CDR3 DNA reads TGCGCCAGCAGCTTGGACAGGGCACCCGGGGAGCTGTTTTTT.

This rearrangement joins TRBV18 to TRBJ2-5, with TRBD2 matching 13 bases. Germline V gene lookup returns CDR1 KGHSH and CDR2 LQKENI. The CDR3 extends over 16 amino acids. The V and J ends lost 3 bases and 2 bases, in that order; junction bases with no gene match: 3. The CDR3 loop is CASSPGLAGDQETQYF. The CDR3, as DNA: TGTGCCAGCTCACCCGGACTAGCGGGAGATCAAGAGACCCAGTACTTC.

This chain connects TRBV15 to TRBJ2-7; no clear D gene. Germline V gene sequence: CDR1 LNHNV, CDR2 YYDKDF (reference sequence). Trimming pared 1 base from V and 2 bases from J, leaving 9 bases between. This CDR3 has 14 residues. CDR3 in amino acids: CATSRVPFTYEQYF. The CDR3 nucleotides are TGTGCCACCAGCAGAGTGCCGTTCACCTACGAGCAGTACTTC.

This sequence joins TRBV30 and TRBJ2-3; perhaps TRBD2 as D (6 bases). Germline CDR1 and CDR2: GTSNPN and SVGIG (reference sequence). Trimming removed 2 bases at V and 5 bases at J, with 11 bases between. The CDR3 contains 13 residues. CDR3 bases: TGTGCCTGGAGTCCGGGAGTTGGAGATACGCAGTATTTT. Its translation is CAWSPGVGDTQYF.

The rearrangement joins TRBV27 to TRBJ1-5, with D uncertain. The V end was cut by 4 bases, the J end by 1 base, with 26 bases between. There are 20 residues in the CDR3. Germline CDR1 and CDR2: MNHEY and SMNVEV (reference sequence). CDR3 residues: CASSSPPHDMGWWSNQPQHF. The CDR3 DNA is TGTGCCAGCAGTTCCCCACCCCACGACATGGGGTGGTGGAGCAATCAGCCCCAGCATTTT.

This chain uses TRBV7-2 with TRBJ2-5; 7 positions agree with TRBD2. The CDR3 consists of 15 residues. CDR1 SGHTA and CDR2 FQGNSA come from the germline V gene. The ends lost 1 base at V and 4 bases at J; junction bases unmatched: 6. CDR3 region: CASSLDSASGETQYF. The CDR3, as DNA: TGTGCCAGCAGCTTAGATTCGGCTAGCGGAGAGACCCAGTACTTC.

The rearrangement joins TRBV18 to TRBJ2-1; D remains ambiguous. With 3 bases removed from V and 5 bases from J, the gap between germline ends came to 11 bases. The CDR3 length is 14 residues. Germline V gene sequence: CDR1 KGHSH, CDR2 LQKENI. The CDR3 DNA is TGTGCCAGCTCACCCAGATCTCCCCACAATGAGCAGTTCTTC. Its translation: CASSPRSPHNEQFF.

The chain uses TRBV7-2 and TRBJ2-2; D gene ambiguous. Trimming removed 2 bases from V and 3 bases from J, with 7 bases in between. The V gene's germline CDR1 is SGHTA and CDR2 FQGNSA. This CDR3 is 14 amino acids long. In DNA, the CDR3 is TGTGCCAGCAGCTTATTGCCACACACCGGGGAGCTGTTTTTT. This encodes CASSLLPHTGELFF.

The J gene is TRBJ1-2, the V gene TRBV28, with TRBD1 as a possible D gene (5 bases). V lost 2 bases and J 7 bases, leaving 14 bases between the germline ends. The germline V gene encodes CDR1 MDHEN and CDR2 SYDVKM. The CDR3 sequence is 14 residues long. The CDR3 region has the DNA TGTGCCAGCAGTTTAAAAATGACCGGGGGTGGCTACACCTTC. Amino acids: CASSLKMTGGGYTF.

The chain employs TRBV7-2 and TRBJ1-6; D uncertain. Trimming took 2 bases from V and 9 from J, leaving 5 bases between them. The germline gives CDR1 SGHTA, CDR2 FQGNSA. The CDR3 is 12 amino acids. The CDR3 nucleotides read TGTGCCAGCAGCTTATACCCTTCACCCCTCCACTTT. It yields the protein CASSLYPSPLHF.

This clonotype was detected only once. The chain combines TRBV19 with TRBJ1-2; the D gene is possibly TRBD1 (6 bases). Germline V gene sequence: CDR1 LNHDA, CDR2 SQIVND (reference sequence). The V end was cut by 9 bases, the J end by 0 bases, with 11 bases between. CDR3 length: 13 amino acids. CDR3 nucleotide sequence: TGTGCCAGCAGACAGGAGCCTAACTATGGCTACACCTTC. Protein: CASRQEPNYGYTF.

V and J are TRBV15 and TRBJ1-5, with D perhaps TRBD1 (5 bases). The V and J ends lost 1 base and 7 bases respectively, with 8 bases between them. The germline gives CDR1 LNHNV, CDR2 YYDKDF (reference sequence). This CDR3 comprises 13 residues. The CDR3 loop is CATSRGWGQPQHF. The DNA for the CDR3 is TGTGCCACCAGCAGAGGATGGGGCCAGCCCCAGCATTTT.

This chain joins TRBV2 and TRBJ2-5, with D unclear. Looked up from germline, CDR1 is SNHLY and CDR2 is FYNNEI. The CDR3 is made up of 11 amino acids. V was cut by 4 bases and J by 5 bases, with 5 bases left in between. CDR3 DNA sequence: TGTGCCAGCAGTGTGTGGGAGACCCAGTACTTC. This gives the protein CASSVWETQYF.

This clonotype was recorded once. The gene calls are TRBV15 and TRBJ1-2, with unresolved D. V lost 8 bases and J 0 bases, leaving 7 bases between the germline ends. Per the germline V gene, CDR1 is LNHNV and CDR2 is YYDKDF (reference sequence). The CDR3 consists of 12 residues. The CDR3 reads CATYATNYGYTF. The CDR3 DNA reads as TGTGCCACCTACGCTACTAACTATGGCTACACCTTC.

The chain couples TRBV29-1 to TRBJ1-1, with 7 bases lining up with TRBD1. Germline V gene lookup returns CDR1 SQVTM and CDR2 ANQGSEA. J lost 6 bases, V lost 6 bases, and 10 bases had no gene match. The CDR3 loop spans 13 amino acids. The CDR3 here is CSVRPGGLPEAFF. The CDR3 coding sequence is TGCAGCGTCCGCCCAGGGGGGCTCCCTGAAGCTTTCTTT. Supplemented by reference TRBV29-1 and TRBJ1-1, the full variable domain reads SAVISQKPSRDICQRGTSLTIQCQVDSQVTMMFWYRQQPGQSLTLIATANQGSEATYESGFVIDKFPISRPNLTFSTLTVSNMSPEDSSIYLCSVRPGGLPEAFFGQGTRLTVV.

This clonotype showed up just once. The chain has TRBV29-1 and TRBJ1-1, with D hard to call. The germline V and J ends were trimmed by 3 bases and 0 bases, with 8 bases remaining between them. The CDR3 runs 13 residues. From germline, CDR1 is SQVTM and CDR2 ANQGSEA. This chain's CDR3 is CSVDPGMNTEAFF. For the CDR3, the DNA is TGCAGCGTTGATCCGGGTATGAACACTGAAGCTTTCTTT.

The chain couples TRBV7-3 to TRBJ2-3; tentative D call: TRBD2 (6 bases). Trimming cost V 8 bases and J 0 bases, with 9 bases left between them. Germline V gene sequence: CDR1 SGHTA, CDR2 FQGTGA. CDR3 length: 13 amino acids. CDR3 coding DNA: TGTGCCAGCTCGCGGGACAGCACAGATACGCAGTATTTT. Protein: CASSRDSTDTQYF.